These 10 T cell receptor beta chains were sequenced from one sample in a study of ipilimumab plus nivolumab after autologous stem cell transplantation. The data were produced by immunoSEQ multiplex PCR, yet TCRdb's version contains in-frame clones alone and is incomplete. The data hold approximately 17,000 clones, with roughly 70% observed a single time. This material consisted of PBMCs, taken in a trial of ipilimumab plus nivolumab as post-transplant consolidation. Receptor source: a male donor with diffuse large B-cell lymphoma.

This clone was counted a single time. The CDR3 DNA reads as TGTGCCAGTAGTATGACCAGGGATAATTCACCCCTCCACTTT. Translated, it gives CASSMTRDNSPLHF. The chain links TRBV19 to TRBJ1-6; D may be TRBD1 (5 bases). This CDR3 is 14 amino acids long. Trimming took off 3 bases at V and 5 bases at J, with 8 bases between the two ends. Germline assignment: CDR1 LNHDA and CDR2 SQIVND (reference sequence).

This sequence joins TRBV18 and TRBJ2-3; D gene uncertain. Looked up from germline, CDR1 is KGHSH and CDR2 is LQKENI. The CDR3 contains 14 residues. Trimming removed 2 bases from V and 5 bases from J, with 11 bases in between. Here the CDR3 DNA reads TGTGCCAGCTCACCAACCAGGACGGGAGATACGCAGTATTTT. Protein sequence: CASSPTRTGDTQYF.

The rearrangement uses TRBV7-9 and TRBJ2-5; 7 bases are a match to TRBD1. V lost 5 bases, J lost 1 base, and 7 bases stayed unmatched. The V gene's germline CDR1 is SEHNR and CDR2 FQNEAQ (reference sequence). The CDR3 contains 15 residues. CDR3 sequence (DNA): TGTGCCAGCAGCCCCCAAGACAGGGCCCAAGAGACCCAGTACTTC. Translating it yields CASSPQDRAQETQYF.

This chain links TRBV27 with TRBJ2-5; D possibly matches TRBD1 or TRBD2 (5 bases each). Trimming took off 4 bases at V and 5 bases at J, with 11 bases between the two ends. This CDR3 has 13 amino acids. The germline CDR1 and CDR2 sequences are MNHEY and SMNVEV (reference sequence). The CDR3 spells CASSSEGHETQYF. In DNA form, the CDR3 reads TGTGCCAGCAGTTCTGAGGGGCACGAGACCCAGTACTTC.

The chain combines TRBV5-6 with TRBJ2-1; 9 bases are a match to TRBD2. Germline lookup yields CDR1 SGHDT and CDR2 YYEEEE. The CDR3 length is 17 residues. V was clipped by 3 bases and J by 4 bases; unmatched bases: 11. CDR3: CASSYQTSGTWYNEQFF. In DNA, the CDR3 is TGTGCCAGCAGCTACCAGACTAGCGGAACGTGGTACAATGAGCAGTTCTTC.

The chain carries TRBV11-2 and TRBJ2-1; 9 bases fit TRBD1. CDR1 is SGHAT and CDR2 is FQNNGV in the germline V gene. J gave up 6 bases and V 3 bases, and 0 bases lay outside the gene matches. CDR3 length: 13 amino acids. Here the CDR3 reads CASSLDRGNEQFF. The DNA of the CDR3 is TGTGCCAGCAGCTTGGACAGGGGCAATGAGCAGTTCTTC.

This clone qualifies as large. The chain employs TRBV16 and TRBJ2-7; 7 bases line up with TRBD2. After removal of 7 bases from V and 5 bases from J, the junction contained 11 bases not matched to a gene. There are 14 residues in the CDR3. Looked up from germline, CDR1 is KGHSY and CDR2 is FQNENV. The CDR3 sequence is CASNPHGGYNEQYF. The DNA of the CDR3 is TGTGCCAGCAACCCCCACGGGGGGTACAACGAGCAGTACTTC.

V and J are TRBV5-1 and TRBJ1-1; possible D gene TRBD1, 5 bases. The CDR3 covers 14 residues. V dropped 4 bases and J dropped 0 bases, with 10 bases sitting between them. CDR1 and CDR2 (germline): SGHRS, YFSETQ. The CDR3 is CASSTQAMNTEAFF. The CDR3 DNA follows: TGCGCCAGCAGCACACAGGCTATGAACACTGAAGCTTTCTTT.

This clone was seen once. This chain links TRBV5-1 with TRBJ2-1; D possibly corresponds to TRBD1 (5 bases). This CDR3 is 15 amino acids long. Germline V gives CDR1 SGHRS, CDR2 YFSETQ. The V end lost 0 bases, the J end lost 1 base, and 8 bases lay between the germline ends. The CDR3 sequence is CASSLVAGSYNEQFF. CDR3 sequence (DNA): TGCGCCAGCAGCTTGGTGGCAGGGTCCTACAATGAGCAGTTCTTC. The full variable domain, in which reference TRBV5-1 and TRBJ2-1 provide the parts outside the CDR3, is KAGVTQTPRYLIKTRGQQVTLSCSPISGHRSVSWYQQTPGQGLQFLFEYFSETQRNKGNFPGRFSGRQFSNSRSEMNVSTLELGDSALYLCASSLVAGSYNEQFFGPGTRLTVL.

The chain uses TRBV2 and TRBJ1-1; D call uncertain. The V and J ends lost 2 bases and 11 bases respectively, with 12 bases between them. Per the germline V gene, CDR1 is SNHLY and CDR2 is FYNNEI. The CDR3 is 12 residues long. CDR3 protein: CASSEISGKAFF. The DNA of the CDR3 is TGTGCCAGCAGTGAAATTTCTGGAAAGGCTTTCTTT.